The clone carrying this TCR beta chain was observed a few times. What it recognizes is unknown. These data belong to a study of T-cell reconstitution after alpha-beta-depleted transplantation in children. Findings and limits, study-wide: Reportedly, alpha-beta T cells present about two months post-transplant originated from several hundred expanded clones of graft origin.

V lost 7 bases to trimming and J lost 9 bases; unmatched junction nucleotides: 14. From germline, CDR1 is SGHAT and CDR2 FQNNGV. This CDR3 region has 15 residues. Unique molecular identifiers were built into the TCRbeta library. TCRdb ran MiXCR on the PCR reads and lists one entry per CDR3 protein. The sample has around 960,000 distinct CDR3 sequences, about 31% seen once. This chain uses TRBV11-2 with TRBJ2-4, with TRBD2 identical over 8 bases. The sample was PBMCs, mostly from graft donor cells, taken 360 days after TCRalphabeta/CD19-depleted stem cell transplant. The clonotype was recovered from a boy under two years old who had a stem cell transplant for SCID, so the T cells may come from the graft donor. The CDR3 spells CASTSLLRGVTIQYF. The CDR3 coding sequence is TGTGCCAGCACCTCCCTTTTGCGGGGGGTTACCATTCAGTACTTC.